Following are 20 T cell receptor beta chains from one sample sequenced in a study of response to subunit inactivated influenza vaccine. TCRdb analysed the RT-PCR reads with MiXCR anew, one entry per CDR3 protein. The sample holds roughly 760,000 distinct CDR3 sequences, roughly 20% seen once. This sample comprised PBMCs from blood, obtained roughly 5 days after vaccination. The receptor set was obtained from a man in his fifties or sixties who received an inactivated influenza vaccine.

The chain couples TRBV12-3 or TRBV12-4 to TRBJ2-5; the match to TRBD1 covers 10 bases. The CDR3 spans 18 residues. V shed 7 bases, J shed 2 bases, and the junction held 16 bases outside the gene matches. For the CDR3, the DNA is TGTGCCAGCACCCGGGACAGGGGACACACGCCCAAACAAGAGACCCAGTACTTC. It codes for CASTRDRGHTPKQETQYF.

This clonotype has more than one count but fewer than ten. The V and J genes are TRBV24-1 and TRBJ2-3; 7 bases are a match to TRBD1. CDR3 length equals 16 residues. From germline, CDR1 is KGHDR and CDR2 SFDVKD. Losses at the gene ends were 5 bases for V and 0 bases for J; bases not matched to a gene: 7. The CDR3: CATSAENRGSTDTQYF. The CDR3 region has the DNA TGTGCCACCAGTGCGGAAAACAGGGGTAGCACAGATACGCAGTATTTT.

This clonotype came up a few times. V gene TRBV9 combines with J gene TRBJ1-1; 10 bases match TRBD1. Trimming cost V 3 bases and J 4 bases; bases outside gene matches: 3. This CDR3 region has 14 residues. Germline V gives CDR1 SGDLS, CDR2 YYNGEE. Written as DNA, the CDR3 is TGTGCCAGCAGCGCTCGGGACAGGGGCACTGAAGCTTTCTTT. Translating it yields CASSARDRGTEAFF. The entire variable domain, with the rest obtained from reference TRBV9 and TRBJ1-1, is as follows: DSGVTQTPKHLITATGQRVTLRCSPRSGDLSVYWYQQSLDQGLQFLIQYYNGEERAKGNILERFSAQQFPDLHSELNLSSLELGDSALYFCASSARDRGTEAFFGQGTRLTVV.

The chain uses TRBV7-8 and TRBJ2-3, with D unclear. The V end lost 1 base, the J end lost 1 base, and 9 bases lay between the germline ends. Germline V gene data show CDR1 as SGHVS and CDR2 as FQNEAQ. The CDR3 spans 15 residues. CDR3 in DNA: TGTGCCAGCAGCTTAGGACTTTCGCGCACAGATACGCAGTATTTT. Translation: CASSLGLSRTDTQYF. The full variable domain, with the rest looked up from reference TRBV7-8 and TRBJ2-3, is GAGVSQSPRYKVAKRGQDVALRCDPISGHVSLFWYQQALGQGPEFLTYFQNEAQLDKSGLPSDRFFAERPEGSVSTLKIQRTQQEDSAVYLCASSLGLSRTDTQYFGPGTRLTVL.

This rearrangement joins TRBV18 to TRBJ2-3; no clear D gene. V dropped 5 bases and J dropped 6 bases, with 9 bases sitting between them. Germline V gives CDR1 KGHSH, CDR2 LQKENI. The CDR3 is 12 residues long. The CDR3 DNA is TGTGCCAGCTCAAGGGTCGCGGATACGCAGTATTTT. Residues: CASSRVADTQYF.

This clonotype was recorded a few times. The CDR3 loop is CAISESMGVANEKLFF. The DNA for the CDR3 is TGTGCCATCAGTGAAAGTATGGGGGTTGCGAATGAAAAACTGTTTTTT. The chain uses TRBV10-3 and TRBJ1-4, with D perhaps matching TRBD1 (5 bases). The CDR3 runs to 16 residues. Looked up from germline, CDR1 is ENHRY and CDR2 is SYGVKD. The V and J ends lost 3 bases and 5 bases respectively, with 16 bases between them.

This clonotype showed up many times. Written as DNA, the CDR3 is TGTGCCAGCAGTCGGACTAGTCATGAGCAGTTCTTC. Amino acids: CASSRTSHEQFF. The rearrangement uses TRBV12-3 or TRBV12-4 and TRBJ2-1, with TRBD2 matching over 7 bases. There are 12 residues in the CDR3. Trimming cost V 5 bases and J 8 bases; bases outside gene matches: 3.

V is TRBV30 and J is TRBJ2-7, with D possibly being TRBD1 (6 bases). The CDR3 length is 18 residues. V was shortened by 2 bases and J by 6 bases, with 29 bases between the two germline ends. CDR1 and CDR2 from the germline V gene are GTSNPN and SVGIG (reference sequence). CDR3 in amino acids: CAWSLRTDRRDKRFEQYF. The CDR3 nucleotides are TGTGCCTGGAGTTTGCGGACCGACCGCCGGGACAAAAGGTTCGAGCAGTACTTC.

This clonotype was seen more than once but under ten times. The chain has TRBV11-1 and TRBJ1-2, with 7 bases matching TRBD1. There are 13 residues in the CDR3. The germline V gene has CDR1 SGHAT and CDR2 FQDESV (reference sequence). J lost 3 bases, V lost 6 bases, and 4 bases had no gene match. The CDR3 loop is CASSYGTDYGYTF. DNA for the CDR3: TGTGCCAGCAGTTACGGGACAGACTATGGCTACACCTTC. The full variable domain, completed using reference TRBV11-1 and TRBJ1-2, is EAEVAQSPRYKITEKSQAVAFWCDPISGHATLYWYRQILGQGPELLVQFQDESVVDDSQLPKDRFSAERLKGVDSTLKIQPAELGDSAMYLCASSYGTDYGYTFGSGTRLTVV.

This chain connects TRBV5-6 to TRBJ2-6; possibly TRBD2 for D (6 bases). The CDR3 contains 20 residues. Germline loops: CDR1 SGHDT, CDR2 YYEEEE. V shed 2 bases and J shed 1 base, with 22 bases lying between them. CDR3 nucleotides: TGTGCCAGCAGCTTTTGGGGCGGGGAGATGGTTGGTTCTGGGGCCAACGTCCTGACTTTC. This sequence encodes CASSFWGGEMVGSGANVLTF.

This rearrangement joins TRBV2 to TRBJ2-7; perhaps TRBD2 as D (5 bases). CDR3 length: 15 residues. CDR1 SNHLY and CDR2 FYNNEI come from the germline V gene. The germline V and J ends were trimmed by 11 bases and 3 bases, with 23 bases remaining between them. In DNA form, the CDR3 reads TGTGCCTCCCAGGCGGGCACCGAGAACTACTACGAGCAGTACTTC. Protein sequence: CASQAGTENYYEQYF.

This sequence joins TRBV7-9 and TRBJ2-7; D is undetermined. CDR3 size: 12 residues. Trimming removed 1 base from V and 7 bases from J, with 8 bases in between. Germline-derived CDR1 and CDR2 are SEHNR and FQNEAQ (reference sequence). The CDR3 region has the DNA TGTGCCAGCAGCTTAGAGGGCCGGGAGCAGTACTTC. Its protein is CASSLEGREQYF.

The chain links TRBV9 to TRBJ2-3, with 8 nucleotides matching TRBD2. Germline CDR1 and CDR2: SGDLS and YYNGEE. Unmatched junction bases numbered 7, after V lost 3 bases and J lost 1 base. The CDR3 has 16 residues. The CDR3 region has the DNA TGTGCCAGCAGCGGCTCAGCGGGGGCCCGCACAGATACGCAGTATTTT. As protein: CASSGSAGARTDTQYF.

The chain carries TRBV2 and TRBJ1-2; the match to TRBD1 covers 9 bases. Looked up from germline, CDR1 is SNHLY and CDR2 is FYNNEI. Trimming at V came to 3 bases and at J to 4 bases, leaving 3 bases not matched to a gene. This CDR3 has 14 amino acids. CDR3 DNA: TGTGCCAGCAGTGACCAGGGACAGGGCTATGGCTACACCTTC. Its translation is CASSDQGQGYGYTF.

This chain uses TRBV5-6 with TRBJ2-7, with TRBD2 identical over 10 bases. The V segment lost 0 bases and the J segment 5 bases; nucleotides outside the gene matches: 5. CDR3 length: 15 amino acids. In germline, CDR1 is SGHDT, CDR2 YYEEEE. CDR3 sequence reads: CASSLGSSGRHEQYF. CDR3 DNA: TGTGCCAGCAGCTTGGGGTCTAGCGGGAGACACGAGCAGTACTTC.

CDR3 in DNA: TGTGCCACCAGCGAGCAGGCGGATTCACCCCTCCACTTT. It yields the protein CATSEQADSPLHF. The V and J genes are TRBV15 and TRBJ1-6, with D hard to call. From germline, CDR1 is LNHNV and CDR2 YYDKDF (reference sequence). Trimming took 5 bases from V and 8 from J, leaving 10 bases between them. The CDR3 runs to 13 residues.

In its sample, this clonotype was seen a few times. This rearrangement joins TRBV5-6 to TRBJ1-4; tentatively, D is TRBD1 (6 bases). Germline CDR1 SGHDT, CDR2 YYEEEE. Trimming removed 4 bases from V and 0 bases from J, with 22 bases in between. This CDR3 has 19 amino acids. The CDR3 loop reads CASSPWGAPWEATNEKLFF. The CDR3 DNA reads TGTGCCAGCAGCCCGTGGGGGGCTCCGTGGGAAGCAACTAATGAAAAACTGTTTTTT.

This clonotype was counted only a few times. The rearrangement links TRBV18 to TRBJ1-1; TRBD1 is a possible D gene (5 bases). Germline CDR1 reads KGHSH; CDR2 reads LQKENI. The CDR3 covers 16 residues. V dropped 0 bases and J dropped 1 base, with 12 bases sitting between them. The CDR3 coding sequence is TGTGCCAGCTCACCACCGGGGGTAGGCGGGAACACTGAAGCTTTCTTT. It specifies CASSPPGVGGNTEAFF.

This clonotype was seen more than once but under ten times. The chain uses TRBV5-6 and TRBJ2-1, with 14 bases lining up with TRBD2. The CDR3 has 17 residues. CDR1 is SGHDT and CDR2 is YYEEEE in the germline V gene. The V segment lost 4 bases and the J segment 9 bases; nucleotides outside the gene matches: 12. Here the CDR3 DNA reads TGTGCCAGCAGCACCCCCGGACTAGCGGGGGGATCCGGTGAGCAGTTCTTC. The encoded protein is CASSTPGLAGGSGEQFF.

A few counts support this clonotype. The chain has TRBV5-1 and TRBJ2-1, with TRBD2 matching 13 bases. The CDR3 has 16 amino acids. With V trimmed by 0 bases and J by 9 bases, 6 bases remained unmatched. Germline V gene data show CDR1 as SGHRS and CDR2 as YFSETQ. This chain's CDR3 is CASSLDWTSGSGEQFF. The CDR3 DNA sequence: TGCGCCAGCAGCTTGGATTGGACTAGCGGGAGTGGTGAGCAGTTCTTC.